Each of the 13 T cell receptor beta chains below was sequenced from the same sample in a study of CD8+CD57+ T cells in acquired aplastic anemia. Genomic DNA, serving as template, underwent TCR beta VDJ and CDR3 profiling. TCRdb passed the reads through MiXCR, listing each CDR3 protein once. The sample contains approximately 190,000 distinct CDR3 sequences, 55% to 70% of which appear only once. Material for sequencing was sorted CD4+, CD8+, or CD8+CD57+ T cells (not recorded which) from PBMCs. These receptors were taken from a human donor with severe aplastic anemia or a healthy control (not recorded which).

Turning to this clonotype: One end of the junction fails to match germline, which may point to a read error. This chain joins TRBV7-7 and TRBJ1-1; D is perhaps TRBD1 (6 bases). Germline loops: CDR1 SSHAT, CDR2 FNYEAQ (reference sequence). The length of the CDR3 is 16 residues. CDR3 nucleotides: TGTGCTAGCAGCTTCGAGAGAGGGCAGGGGTGGACTGAAGCTCTCTTT. Translating it yields CASSFERGQGWTEALF. Filled out from reference TRBV7-7 and TRBJ1-1, the complete variable domain reads GAGVSQSPRYKVTKRGQDVTLRCDPISSHATLYWYQQALGQGPEFLTYFNYEAQPDKSGLPSDRFSAERPEGSISTLTIQRTEQRDSAMYRCASSFERGQGWTEALFGQGTRLTVV.

This clonotype was observed at least ten times. The chain joins TRBV10-2 to TRBJ2-7; D is uncertain. The CDR3 extends over 13 amino acids. The germline V gene has CDR1 WSHSY and CDR2 SAAADI. Trimming removed 4 bases from V and 7 bases from J, with 14 bases in between. This chain's CDR3 is CASSVGPFGEQYF. CDR3 sequence (DNA): TGCGCCAGCAGTGTAGGACCGTTTGGGGAGCAGTACTTC.

This clonotype has just a few counts. The rearrangement links TRBV5-4 to TRBJ2-7; possibly TRBD1 for D (6 bases). The CDR3 length is 14 residues. V was trimmed by 4 bases and J by 4 bases, leaving 15 bases between them. CDR1 SGHNT and CDR2 YYREEE come from the germline V gene (reference sequence). The CDR3 protein is CASSMMGAAYEQYF. For the CDR3, the DNA is TGTGCCAGCAGCATGATGGGGGCCGCATACGAGCAGTACTTC. The full variable domain, in which reference TRBV5-4 and TRBJ2-7 provide the parts outside the CDR3, is ETGVTQSPTHLIKTRGQQVTLRCSSQSGHNTVSWYQQALGQGPQFIFQYYREEENGRGNFPPRFSGLQFPNYSSELNVNALELDDSALYLCASSMMGAAYEQYFGPGTRLTVT.

The genes are TRBV7-9 and TRBJ1-3; D is undetermined. The CDR3 sequence is 16 residues long. V was shortened by 6 bases and J by 4 bases, with 19 bases between the two germline ends. Germline values: CDR1 SEHNR, CDR2 FQNEAQ (reference sequence). Here the CDR3 reads CASSLDSPPFGNTIYF. CDR3 nucleotide sequence: TGTGCCAGCAGTTTGGACTCCCCACCGTTCGGAAACACCATATATTTT.

V gene TRBV24-1 combines with J gene TRBJ1-2, with a possible D match to TRBD1 (6 bases). Per germline, CDR1 KGHDR and CDR2 SFDVKD. The V and J ends lost 6 bases and 8 bases respectively, with 15 bases between them. The CDR3 is 13 amino acids. The CDR3 region is CATSFMGAEGYTF. In DNA, the CDR3 is TGTGCCACCAGTTTTATGGGGGCGGAGGGCTACACCTTC.

As for this clonotype: One junction end disagrees with the germline gene, perhaps due to a read error. CDR3 DNA: TGTGCCAGCAGTGAAGGAACCGGGGAGCCGTTTTTT. Protein sequence: CASSEGTGEPFF. The chain is built from TRBV6-1 and TRBJ2-2, with a tentative D call TRBD2 (5 bases). Germline V gives CDR1 MNHNS, CDR2 SASEGT. The CDR3 is 12 amino acids.

As regards this clonotype: The junction differs from germline at one of its ends, possibly a read error. V gene TRBV6-5 combines with J gene TRBJ1-6; possible D gene TRBD1, 6 bases. Germline V CDR1 and CDR2: MNHEY, SVGAGI. The CDR3 length is 14 residues. In nucleotides, the CDR3 is TGTGCCACCAGGCCCAACAGGGTGTCATCACCCCTCCGCTTT. Protein: CATRPNRVSSPLRF.

This clonotype is a singleton in its sample. The CDR3 protein is CASSPHGQLSTNEKLFF. CDR3 in DNA: TGTGCCAGCAGCCCCCATGGACAGCTCTCAACTAATGAAAAACTGTTTTTT. This sequence joins TRBV7-9 and TRBJ1-4, with D possibly TRBD1 on 6 matching bases. Trimming took 5 bases from V and 0 from J, leaving 16 bases between them. The germline gives CDR1 SEHNR, CDR2 FQNEAQ (reference sequence). This CDR3 region has 17 residues.

The rearrangement links TRBV2 to TRBJ1-1; 10 nucleotides line up with TRBD1. Per the germline V gene, CDR1 is SNHLY and CDR2 is FYNNEI. The CDR3 contains 13 residues. The V segment lost 8 bases and the J segment 4 bases; nucleotides outside the gene matches: 4. CDR3: CASVTGGGTEAFF. In DNA, the CDR3 is TGTGCCAGCGTGACAGGGGGCGGCACTGAAGCTTTCTTT.

This sequence joins TRBV5-5 and TRBJ1-6; D not resolved. Trimming removed 3 bases from V and 6 bases from J, with 10 bases in between. Germline V CDR1 and CDR2: SGHKS, YYEKEE (reference sequence). The CDR3 has 14 amino acids. CDR3 residues: CASSWAGVNSPLHF. The CDR3 DNA sequence: TGTGCCAGCAGCTGGGCGGGAGTTAATTCACCCCTCCACTTT.

Turning to this clonotype: At one end, the junction sequence differs from germline, possibly due to a read error. The gene calls are TRBV7-9 and TRBJ2-7, with D perhaps matching TRBD1 or TRBD2 (6 bases each). CDR1 is SEHNR and CDR2 is FQNEAQ in the germline V gene (reference sequence). This CDR3 has 13 amino acids. The CDR3 DNA reads TGTGCCAGCAGCTTTTTACAGGGAGGAGGGTTAAACTTC. This codes for CASSFLQGGGLNF.

The rearrangement links TRBV6-5 to TRBJ2-1; D gene unclear. The CDR3 extends over 14 amino acids. Germline V gene lookup returns CDR1 MNHEY and CDR2 SVGAGI. V dropped 0 bases and J dropped 6 bases, with 9 bases sitting between them. This CDR3 is CASSYSDDANEQFF. Here the CDR3 DNA reads TGTGCCAGCAGTTACTCGGACGACGCCAATGAGCAGTTCTTC.

V usage is TRBV19 and J usage is TRBJ2-1; a possible D gene is TRBD2 (7 bases). With 3 bases removed from V and 4 bases from J, the gap between germline ends came to 16 bases. Germline CDR1 reads LNHDA; CDR2 reads SQIVND (reference sequence). This CDR3 has 16 amino acids. CDR3 sequence reads: CASSIEGGGVYNEQFF. The CDR3 region has the DNA TGTGCCAGTAGTATCGAAGGAGGGGGGGTGTACAATGAGCAGTTCTTC.